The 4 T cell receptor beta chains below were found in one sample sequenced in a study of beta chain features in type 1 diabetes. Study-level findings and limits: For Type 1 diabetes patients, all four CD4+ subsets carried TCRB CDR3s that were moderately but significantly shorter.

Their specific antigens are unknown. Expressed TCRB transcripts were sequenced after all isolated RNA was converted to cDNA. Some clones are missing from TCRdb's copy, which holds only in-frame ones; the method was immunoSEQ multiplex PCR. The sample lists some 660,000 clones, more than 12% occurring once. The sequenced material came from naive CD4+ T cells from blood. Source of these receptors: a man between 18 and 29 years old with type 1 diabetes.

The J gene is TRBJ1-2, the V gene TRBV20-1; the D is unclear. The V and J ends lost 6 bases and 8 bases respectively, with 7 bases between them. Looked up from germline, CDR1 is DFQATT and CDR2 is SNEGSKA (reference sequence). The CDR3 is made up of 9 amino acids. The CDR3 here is CSAARGYTF. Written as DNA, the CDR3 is TGCAGTGCCGCCCGGGGCTACACCTTC.

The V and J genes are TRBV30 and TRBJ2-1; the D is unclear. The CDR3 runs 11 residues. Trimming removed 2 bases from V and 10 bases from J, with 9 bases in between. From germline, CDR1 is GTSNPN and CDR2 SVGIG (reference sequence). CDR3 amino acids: CAWSLSVEQFF. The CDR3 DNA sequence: TGTGCCTGGAGTCTCTCGGTCGAGCAGTTCTTC.

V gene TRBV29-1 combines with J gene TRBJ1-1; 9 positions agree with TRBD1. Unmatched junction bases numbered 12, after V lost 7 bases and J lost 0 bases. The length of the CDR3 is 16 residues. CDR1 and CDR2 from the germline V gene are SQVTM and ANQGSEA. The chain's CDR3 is CSGKTGTGLVNTEAFF. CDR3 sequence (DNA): TGCAGCGGAAAGACCGGGACAGGGCTCGTGAACACTGAAGCTTTCTTT. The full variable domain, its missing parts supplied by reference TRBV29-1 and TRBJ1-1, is SAVISQKPSRDICQRGTSLTIQCQVDSQVTMMFWYRQQPGQSLTLIATANQGSEATYESGFVIDKFPISRPNLTFSTLTVSNMSPEDSSIYLCSGKTGTGLVNTEAFFGQGTRLTVV.

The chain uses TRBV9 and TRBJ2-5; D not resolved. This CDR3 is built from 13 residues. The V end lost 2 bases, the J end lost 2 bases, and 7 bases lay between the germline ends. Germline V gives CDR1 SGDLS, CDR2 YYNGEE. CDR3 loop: CASSVRSQETQYF. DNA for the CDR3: TGTGCCAGCAGCGTTAGGAGTCAAGAGACCCAGTACTTC. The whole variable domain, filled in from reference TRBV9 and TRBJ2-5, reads DSGVTQTPKHLITATGQRVTLRCSPRSGDLSVYWYQQSLDQGLQFLIQYYNGEERAKGNILERFSAQQFPDLHSELNLSSLELGDSALYFCASSVRSQETQYFGPGTRLLVL.